This passage covers 11 T cell receptor beta chains from one sample sequenced in a study of patients and donors after allogeneic stem cell transplantation. TCRdb used MiXCR to reprocess the RT-PCR reads, holding one entry per CDR3 protein. The table has approximately 99,000 distinct CDR3 sequences, over 30% seen once. Sequenced material: blood, either unsorted or a sorted T cell fraction (not recorded which). These receptor sequences come from a human donor who was either an allogeneic HSCT recipient or a stem cell or donor lymphocyte infusion donor (not recorded which). It is not recorded whose cells these are; they may come from a transplant donor.

This sequence joins TRBV21-1 and TRBJ1-6. TRBV21-1 is a documented pseudogene. The CDR3 length is 16 residues. The CDR3 reads CASNIGPERYNSPLHF. CDR3 sequence (DNA): TGTGCCAGCAACATCGGTCCGGAGCGCTATAATTCACCCCTCCACTTT.

Here the CDR3 reads CASSLVPSGRGSYNEQFF. CDR3 coding DNA: TGCGCCAGCAGCTTGGTACCTAGCGGGAGAGGCTCCTACAATGAGCAGTTCTTC. V is TRBV5-1 and J is TRBJ2-1, with 10 bases identical to TRBD2. Germline lookup yields CDR1 SGHRS and CDR2 YFSETQ. The CDR3 is 18 residues long. V lost 0 bases, J lost 0 bases, and 6 bases stayed unmatched.

The chain links TRBV6-5 to TRBJ1-2; 7 nucleotides match TRBD1. CDR3 length: 15 residues. Trimming cost V 6 bases and J 0 bases; bases outside gene matches: 7. CDR1 and CDR2 (germline): MNHEY, SVGAGI. The DNA for the CDR3 is TGTGCCAGCAGCACTTACGGGACAGCTAACTATGGCTACACCTTC. Its protein product is CASSTYGTANYGYTF.

The rearrangement uses TRBV20-1 and TRBJ2-2; D is unresolved. CDR3 length: 15 residues. From germline, CDR1 is DFQATT and CDR2 SNEGSKA (reference sequence). Deletions cut 6 bases from V and 3 bases from J, with 17 bases between. This chain's CDR3 is CSAASPRVYTGELFF. As DNA, the CDR3 is TGCAGTGCCGCAAGCCCCCGGGTATACACCGGGGAGCTGTTTTTT.

This clonotype was detected a few times. The V call is TRBV6-5, the J call TRBJ1-5, with D hard to call. V was pared by 5 bases and J by 0 bases, with 8 bases between. This CDR3 has 14 amino acids. The V gene's germline CDR1 is MNHEY and CDR2 SVGAGI. CDR3 sequence reads: CASSTRDSNQPQHF. In DNA form, the CDR3 reads TGTGCCAGCAGTACGCGGGATAGCAATCAGCCCCAGCATTTT.

The V and J genes are TRBV20-1 and TRBJ2-1; D remains unclear. Germline values: CDR1 DFQATT, CDR2 SNEGSKA (reference sequence). CDR3 length equals 13 residues. Trimming shortened V by 1 base and J by 7 bases, and 11 bases separated the two germline ends. CDR3 coding DNA: TGCAGTGCTAGAGCCCCCCAGTGGAATGAGCAGTTCTTC. Encoded protein: CSARAPQWNEQFF.

This clonotype came up a few times. The chain links TRBV29-1 to TRBJ1-1; D may be TRBD1 (5 bases). Trimming removed 0 bases at V and 3 bases at J, with 17 bases between. In germline, CDR1 is SQVTM, CDR2 ANQGSEA. This CDR3 is built from 16 residues. DNA of the CDR3: TGCAGCGTTGAAGATTGGCGCAGGGCTCCTTACACTGAAGCTTTCTTT. Protein sequence: CSVEDWRRAPYTEAFF.

This clonotype has a count of ten or more. The J gene is TRBJ1-1, the V gene TRBV29-1; no definite D call. Germline lookup yields CDR1 SQVTM and CDR2 ANQGSEA. V lost 2 bases and J lost 0, with 7 bases in between. CDR3 length equals 13 residues. This chain's CDR3 is CSVEYSLNTEAFF. The CDR3 bases are TGCAGCGTTGAATACAGCCTGAACACTGAAGCTTTCTTT.

The chain's CDR3 is CATSRGVTDPYEQYF. CDR3 coding DNA: TGTGCCACCAGCAGAGGGGTGACGGACCCCTACGAGCAGTACTTC. The V and J genes are TRBV15 and TRBJ2-7, with unresolved D. Trimming removed 1 base at V and 2 bases at J, with 12 bases between. CDR3 length: 15 residues. The germline CDR1 and CDR2 sequences are LNHNV and YYDKDF (reference sequence).

V and J are TRBV3-1 and TRBJ1-1; tentative D call: TRBD1 (5 bases). This CDR3 is built from 14 residues. V dropped 3 bases and J dropped 4 bases, with 12 bases sitting between them. The germline V gene has CDR1 LGHDT and CDR2 YNNKEL (reference sequence). DNA for the CDR3: TGTGCCAGCAGCCATCTCGGGAGGGGCACTGAAGCTTTCTTT. This encodes CASSHLGRGTEAFF.

This clonotype has only a few counts. V gene TRBV5-6 combines with J gene TRBJ1-6; D is undetermined. Germline V lookup: CDR1 SGHDT, CDR2 YYEEEE. Trimming left V 0 bases short and J 7 bases short, with 5 bases between. The CDR3 totals 13 residues. The CDR3 spells CASSLAGNSPLHF. CDR3 bases: TGTGCCAGCAGCTTGGCCGGGAATTCACCCCTCCACTTT.